This record concerns one TCR beta chain sequence. Antigen unknown. The data were obtained in a study of OX40 agonist ivuxolimab in advanced cancers. Study-level information: Patients receiving dose escalation had hepatocellular carcinoma, melanoma, renal cell or head and neck cancer. Partial responses occurred in Three dose-escalation patients, one with hepatocellular carcinoma and two with cutaneous melanoma.

Assay: immunoSEQ multiplex PCR; the TCRdb copy retains only in-frame clones and omits some. The sample yields 60,000 to 75,000 clones, 84% seen once. Germline CDR1 reads SGHTA; CDR2 reads FQGNSA. Trimming pared 5 bases from V and 1 base from J, leaving 11 bases between. The CDR3 contains 14 residues. Regarding the study as a whole: CD4+ T cells averaged fewer expanded clones than CD8+ T cells.

The specimen was CD4+ or CD8+ T cells sorted from blood, collected in a trial of the OX40 agonist ivuxolimab. The TCR was taken from an adult with an advanced solid tumor such as melanoma, head and neck, liver or kidney cancer. The genes are TRBV7-2 and TRBJ1-1; D not resolved. CDR3 DNA sequence: TGTGCCAGCAGCGGTACGGGTCCGAACACTGAAGCTTTCTTT. This translates into CASSGTGPNTEAFF.